The clone carrying this T cell receptor beta chain was detected only a few times. Its specificity is unknown. Diagnoses were made from clinical symptoms, serum measures (thyroxine and TRAb), thyroid ultrasound and orbital computed tomography. The PBMCs were sourced from fresh peripheral blood (approximately 10 ml). These data are taken from a study of T cells in Graves' hyperthyroidism and ophthalmopathy. Points from the study as a whole: Ophthalmopathy prediction by the model preceded onset by a median about 6 months. Most clonotypes expanded in the thyroid (above 0.001) were also present in blood.

V lost 4 bases, J lost 5 bases, and 21 bases lay in between. CDR1 and CDR2 from the germline V gene are MNHNS and SASEGT. The CDR3 covers 16 residues. Using RNA transcripts as the source, TCR beta CDR3 regions were amplified. The TCR CDR3 first-round RT-PCR relied on the HTBI primer set. TCRdb reprocessed the multiplex PCR reads via MiXCR and lists one record per CDR3 protein. The sample contains 350,000 to 400,000 distinct CDR3 sequences, about 15% of which appear only once. The chain joins TRBV6-1 to TRBJ2-7; tentatively, D is TRBD1 (6 bases). This clonotype originated in a woman aged 60-70 years with Graves' hyperthyroidism. The sample consisted of blood. CDR3 in amino acids: CASSVTRQEFPNEQYF. The CDR3 region has the DNA TGTGCCAGCAGTGTTACCCGACAGGAGTTTCCCAACGAGCAGTACTTC.